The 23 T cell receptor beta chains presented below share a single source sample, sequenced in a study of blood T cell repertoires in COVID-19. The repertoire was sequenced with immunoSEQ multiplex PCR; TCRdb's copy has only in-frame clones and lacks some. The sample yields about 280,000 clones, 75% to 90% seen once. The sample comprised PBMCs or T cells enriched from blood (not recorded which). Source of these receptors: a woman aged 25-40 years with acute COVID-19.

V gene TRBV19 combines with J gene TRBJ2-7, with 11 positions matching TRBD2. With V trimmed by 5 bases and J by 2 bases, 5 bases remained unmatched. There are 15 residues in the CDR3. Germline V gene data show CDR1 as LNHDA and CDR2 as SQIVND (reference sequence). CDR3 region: CASSSLAGGTYEQYF. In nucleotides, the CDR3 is TGTGCCAGTAGTTCCCTAGCGGGAGGCACCTACGAGCAGTACTTC.

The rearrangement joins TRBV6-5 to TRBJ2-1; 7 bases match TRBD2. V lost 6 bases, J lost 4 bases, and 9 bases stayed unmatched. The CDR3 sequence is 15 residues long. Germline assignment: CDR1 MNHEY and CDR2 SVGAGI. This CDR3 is CASRDGREWYNEQFF. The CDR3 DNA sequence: TGTGCCAGCAGGGATGGGCGGGAGTGGTACAATGAGCAGTTCTTC.

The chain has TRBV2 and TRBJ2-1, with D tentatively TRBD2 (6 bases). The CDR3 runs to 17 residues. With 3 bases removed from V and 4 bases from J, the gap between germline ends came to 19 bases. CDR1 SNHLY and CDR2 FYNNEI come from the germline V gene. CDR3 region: CASSDVLSAGSYNEQFF. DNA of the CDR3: TGTGCCAGCAGTGACGTCCTGTCTGCGGGGTCATACAATGAGCAGTTCTTC.

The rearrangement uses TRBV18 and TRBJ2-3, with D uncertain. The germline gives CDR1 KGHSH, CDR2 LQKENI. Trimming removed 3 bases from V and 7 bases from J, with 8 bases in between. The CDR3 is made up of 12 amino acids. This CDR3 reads CASSPSENTQYF. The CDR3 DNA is TGTGCCAGCTCACCCTCAGAAAATACGCAGTATTTT.

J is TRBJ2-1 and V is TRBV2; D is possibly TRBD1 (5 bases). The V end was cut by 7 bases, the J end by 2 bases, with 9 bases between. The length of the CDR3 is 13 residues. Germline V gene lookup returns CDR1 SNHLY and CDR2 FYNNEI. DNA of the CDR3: TGTGCCAGCAAGATGGACACCTACAATGAGCAGTTCTTC. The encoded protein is CASKMDTYNEQFF.

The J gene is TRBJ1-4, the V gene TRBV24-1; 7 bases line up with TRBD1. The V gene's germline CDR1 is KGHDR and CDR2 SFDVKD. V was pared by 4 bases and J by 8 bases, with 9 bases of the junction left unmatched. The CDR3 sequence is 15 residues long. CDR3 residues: CATSDHTGAGEKLFF. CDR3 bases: TGTGCCACCAGTGACCACACAGGGGCAGGGGAAAAACTGTTTTTT.

CDR3 protein: CASSPQQFGSPNTEAFF. DNA for the CDR3: TGTGCCAGCTCACCACAACAGTTTGGGAGCCCTAACACTGAAGCTTTCTTT. The chain is built from TRBV18 and TRBJ1-1; D ambiguous. CDR1 and CDR2 (germline): KGHSH, LQKENI. Trimming cost V 1 base and J 2 bases, with 17 bases left between them. There are 17 residues in the CDR3. Combining the CDR3 with reference TRBV18 and TRBJ1-1 gives the whole variable domain NAGVMQNPRHLVRRRGQEARLRCSPMKGHSHVYWYRQLPEEGLKFMVYLQKENIIDESGMPKERFSAEFPKEGPSILRIQQVVRGDSAAYFCASSPQQFGSPNTEAFFGQGTRLTVV.

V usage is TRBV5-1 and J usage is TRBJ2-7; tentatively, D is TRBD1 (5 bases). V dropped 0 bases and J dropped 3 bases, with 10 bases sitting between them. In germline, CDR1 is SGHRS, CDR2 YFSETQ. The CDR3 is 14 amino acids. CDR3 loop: CASSLDRTYYEQYF. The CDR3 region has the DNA TGCGCCAGCAGCTTGGACAGGACATACTACGAGCAGTACTTC.

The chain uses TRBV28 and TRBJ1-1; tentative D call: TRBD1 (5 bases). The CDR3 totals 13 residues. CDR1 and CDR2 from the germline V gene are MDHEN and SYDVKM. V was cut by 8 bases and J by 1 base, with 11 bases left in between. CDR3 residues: CASLRQGNTEAFF. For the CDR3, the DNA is TGTGCCAGCTTACGGCAGGGGAACACTGAAGCTTTCTTT. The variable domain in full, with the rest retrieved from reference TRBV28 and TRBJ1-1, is DVKVTQSSRYLVKRTGEKVFLECVQDMDHENMFWYRQDPGLGLRLIYFSYDVKMKEKGDIPEGYSVSREKKERFSLILESASTNQTSMYLCASLRQGNTEAFFGQGTRLTVV.

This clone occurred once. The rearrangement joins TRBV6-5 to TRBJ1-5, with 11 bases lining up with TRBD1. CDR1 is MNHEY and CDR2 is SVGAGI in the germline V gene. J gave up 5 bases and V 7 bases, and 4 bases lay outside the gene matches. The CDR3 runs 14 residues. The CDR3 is CASTSGQGDQPQHF. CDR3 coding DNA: TGTGCCAGCACCTCGGGACAGGGGGATCAGCCCCAGCATTTT.

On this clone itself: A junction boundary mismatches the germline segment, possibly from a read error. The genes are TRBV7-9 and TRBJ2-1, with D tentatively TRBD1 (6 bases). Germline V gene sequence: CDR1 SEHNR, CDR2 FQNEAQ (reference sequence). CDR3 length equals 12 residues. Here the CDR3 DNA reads TGTGCCAGCAGCTTAGGACAGGCATTTTCGGTCTTC. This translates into CASSLGQAFSVF.

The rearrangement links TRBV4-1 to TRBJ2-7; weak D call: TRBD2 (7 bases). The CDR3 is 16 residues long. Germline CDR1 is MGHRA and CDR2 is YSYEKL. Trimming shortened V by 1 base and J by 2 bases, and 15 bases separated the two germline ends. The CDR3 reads CASSQVFGGQTYEQYF. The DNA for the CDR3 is TGCGCCAGCAGCCAAGTGTTCGGGGGGCAAACCTACGAGCAGTACTTC.

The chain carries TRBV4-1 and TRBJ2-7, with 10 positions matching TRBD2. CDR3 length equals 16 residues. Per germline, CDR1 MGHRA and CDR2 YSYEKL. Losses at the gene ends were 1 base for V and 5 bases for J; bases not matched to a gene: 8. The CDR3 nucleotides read TGCGCCAGCAGCCAAGCCCCCCCTAGCGGGAGAGACGAGCAGTACTTC. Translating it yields CASSQAPPSGRDEQYF.

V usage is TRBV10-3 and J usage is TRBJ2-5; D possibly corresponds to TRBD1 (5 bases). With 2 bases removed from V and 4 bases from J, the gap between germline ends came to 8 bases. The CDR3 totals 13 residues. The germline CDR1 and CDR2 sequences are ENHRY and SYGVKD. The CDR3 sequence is CAISEQGLETQYF. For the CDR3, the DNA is TGTGCCATCAGTGAGCAGGGCTTAGAGACCCAGTACTTC.

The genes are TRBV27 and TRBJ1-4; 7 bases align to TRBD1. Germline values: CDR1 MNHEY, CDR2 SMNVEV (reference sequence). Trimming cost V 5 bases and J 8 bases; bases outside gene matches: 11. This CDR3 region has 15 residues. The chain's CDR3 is CASSPGTEINEKLFF. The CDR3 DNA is TGTGCCAGCAGTCCTGGGACAGAGATAAACGAAAAACTGTTTTTT.

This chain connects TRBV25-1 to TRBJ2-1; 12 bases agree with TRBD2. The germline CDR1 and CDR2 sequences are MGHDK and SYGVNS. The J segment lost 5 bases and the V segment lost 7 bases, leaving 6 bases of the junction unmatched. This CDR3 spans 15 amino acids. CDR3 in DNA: TGTGCCAGCACCTCGGGACTAGCGGGCCACAATGAGCAGTTCTTC. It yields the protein CASTSGLAGHNEQFF.

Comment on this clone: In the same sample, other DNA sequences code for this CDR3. CDR3 coding DNA: TGTGCCAGCAGTGACGGTGATAGCTCCTACGAGCAGTACTTC. This gives the protein CASSDGDSSYEQYF. This rearrangement joins TRBV2 to TRBJ2-7; the D is unclear. Germline lookup yields CDR1 SNHLY and CDR2 FYNNEI. V dropped 3 bases and J dropped 0 bases, with 9 bases sitting between them. This CDR3 spans 14 amino acids.

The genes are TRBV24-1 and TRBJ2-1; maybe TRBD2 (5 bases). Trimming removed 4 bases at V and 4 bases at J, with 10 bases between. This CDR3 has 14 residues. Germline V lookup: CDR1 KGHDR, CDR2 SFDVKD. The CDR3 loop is CATSEGELYNEQFF. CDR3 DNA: TGTGCCACCAGTGAGGGAGAGCTTTACAATGAGCAGTTCTTC.

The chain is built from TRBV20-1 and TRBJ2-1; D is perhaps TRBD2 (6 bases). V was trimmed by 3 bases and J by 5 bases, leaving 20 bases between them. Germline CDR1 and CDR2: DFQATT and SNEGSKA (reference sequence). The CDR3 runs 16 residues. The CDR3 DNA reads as TGCAGTGCTAGTACACCCGTCGGGGGACGAGACAATGAGCAGTTCTTC. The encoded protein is CSASTPVGGRDNEQFF.

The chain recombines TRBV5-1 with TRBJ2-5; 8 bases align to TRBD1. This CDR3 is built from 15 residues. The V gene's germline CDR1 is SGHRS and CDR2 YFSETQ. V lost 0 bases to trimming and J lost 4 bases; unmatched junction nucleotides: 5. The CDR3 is CASSLGTGTAETQYF. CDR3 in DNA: TGCGCCAGCAGCTTGGGGACAGGGACGGCAGAGACCCAGTACTTC.

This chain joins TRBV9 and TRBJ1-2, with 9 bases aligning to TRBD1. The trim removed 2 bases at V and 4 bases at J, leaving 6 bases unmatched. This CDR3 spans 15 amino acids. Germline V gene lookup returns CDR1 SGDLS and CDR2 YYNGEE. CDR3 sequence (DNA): TGTGCCAGCAGCGTCCAACAGGGGGCTGGCTATGGCTACACCTTC. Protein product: CASSVQQGAGYGYTF.

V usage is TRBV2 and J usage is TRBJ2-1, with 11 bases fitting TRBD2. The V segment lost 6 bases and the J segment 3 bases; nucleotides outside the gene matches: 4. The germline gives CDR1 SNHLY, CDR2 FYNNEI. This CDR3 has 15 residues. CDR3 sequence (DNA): TGTGCCAGCAGGCCGGGACTAGCGGTCTACAATGAGCAGTTCTTC. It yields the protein CASRPGLAVYNEQFF.

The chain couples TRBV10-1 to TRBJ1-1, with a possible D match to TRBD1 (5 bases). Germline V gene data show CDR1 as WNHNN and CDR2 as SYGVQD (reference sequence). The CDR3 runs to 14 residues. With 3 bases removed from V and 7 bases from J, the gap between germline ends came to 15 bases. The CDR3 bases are TGCGCCAGCAGTGAAGGGCCACAGGACTATGAAGCTTTCTTT. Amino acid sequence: CASSEGPQDYEAFF.